One sample yielded the 27 T cell receptor beta chains listed below, sequenced in a study of T cells in Graves' hyperthyroidism and ophthalmopathy. From RNA transcripts, TCR beta CDR3 regions were amplified. HTBI primers drove first-round RT-PCR of the TCR CDR3. TCRdb analysed the multiplex PCR reads with MiXCR anew, one entry per CDR3 protein. The profile shows 300,000 to 450,000 distinct CDR3 sequences, approximately 15% of them singletons. Sequenced input: blood. The receptor set was obtained from a woman in her sixties with Graves' hyperthyroidism.

V gene TRBV19 combines with J gene TRBJ2-3, with TRBD2 identical over 8 bases. V lost 5 bases to trimming and J lost 6 bases; unmatched junction nucleotides: 7. Germline V CDR1 and CDR2: LNHDA, SQIVND (reference sequence). The CDR3 is 14 amino acids. The CDR3: CASSSAGASDTQYF. The CDR3 bases are TGTGCCAGTAGTTCAGCGGGGGCATCGGATACGCAGTATTTT.

There are many counts of this clonotype. V usage is TRBV7-9 and J usage is TRBJ2-1; 8 nucleotides match TRBD1. The CDR3 extends over 15 amino acids. The J segment lost 5 bases and the V segment lost 3 bases, leaving 6 bases of the junction unmatched. CDR1 SEHNR and CDR2 FQNEAQ come from the germline V gene (reference sequence). CDR3 DNA sequence: TGTGCCAGCAGCTTGAGGGGACAGGTAAACAATGAGCAGTTCTTC. The encoded protein is CASSLRGQVNNEQFF.

This clonotype was observed a few times. The rearrangement uses TRBV29-1 and TRBJ2-7; 10 bases are shared with TRBD1. CDR1 is SQVTM, CDR2 ANQGSEA, per germline. V shed 6 bases, J shed 6 bases, and the junction held 11 bases outside the gene matches. The CDR3 has 14 amino acids. The CDR3 sequence: CSVTGQGGLREQYF. CDR3 bases: TGCAGCGTGACCGGACAGGGGGGGTTACGCGAGCAGTACTTC.

Concerning this clonotype itself: This could be a read error, since a much larger clone is one nucleotide away. The rearrangement uses TRBV6-2 or TRBV6-3 and TRBJ2-3; 8 bases are shared with TRBD2. Looked up from germline, CDR1 is MNHEY and CDR2 is SVGEGT. The CDR3 covers 11 residues. V lost 11 bases, J lost 3 bases, and 1 base stayed unmatched. This CDR3 is CAGGGTDTQYF. CDR3 bases: TGTGCCGGCGGGGGGACAGATACGCAGTATTTT.

This clonotype was counted between two and nine times. The V gene is TRBV14, the J gene TRBJ2-1, with 7 bases aligning to TRBD1. The CDR3 covers 15 residues. Germline V gene lookup returns CDR1 SGHDN and CDR2 FVKESK. V lost 3 bases to trimming and J lost 9 bases; unmatched junction nucleotides: 11. The CDR3, as DNA: TGTGCCAGCAGCCATCCAAGAAGAGGGGGCGGTGAGCAGTTCTTC. Translation: CASSHPRRGGGEQFF.

This clonotype came up many times. The chain has TRBV6-4 and TRBJ1-1; D is undetermined. The length of the CDR3 is 13 residues. CDR1 and CDR2 (germline): MRHNA, SNTAGT. V was shortened by 5 bases and J by 0 bases, with 7 bases between the two germline ends. In DNA form, the CDR3 reads TGTGCCAGCAGTCGTTTTTTGAACACTGAAGCTTTCTTT. It translates to CASSRFLNTEAFF.

This clonotype has ten or more counts. V and J are TRBV11-2 and TRBJ2-3; 10 bases line up with TRBD2. Germline V gene data show CDR1 as SGHAT and CDR2 as FQNNGV. After removal of 4 bases from V and 4 bases from J, the junction contained 5 bases not matched to a gene. This CDR3 spans 15 amino acids. The CDR3 sequence is CASSSGLARADTQYF. CDR3 nucleotide sequence: TGTGCCAGCAGCTCGGGACTAGCGAGGGCAGATACGCAGTATTTT.

Points on this clonotype: The junction differs from germline at one of its ends, possibly a read error. V gene TRBV12-3 or TRBV12-4 combines with J gene TRBJ2-7; D is uncertain. This CDR3 has 14 residues. DNA of the CDR3: TGTGCCAGCAGTCCCCAGTCCGCTTCCTCCGAGCAGTACTTC. It translates to CASSPQSASSEQYF.

The chain uses TRBV6-1 and TRBJ2-2; a possible D gene is TRBD2 (6 bases). The CDR3 sequence is 13 residues long. The V gene's germline CDR1 is MNHNS and CDR2 SASEGT. Trimming removed 7 bases at V and 2 bases at J, with 8 bases between. The CDR3 reads CASKEGNTGELFF. The CDR3 bases are TGTGCCAGCAAGGAGGGTAACACCGGGGAGCTGTTTTTT.

Regarding this clonotype: A much larger clonotype is one base distant, so this may be a read error. The chain links TRBV6-2 or TRBV6-3 to TRBJ2-7, with a possible D match to TRBD2 (6 bases). V gave up 5 bases and J gave up 6 bases, with 14 bases separating them. The CDR3 totals 13 residues. CDR1 and CDR2 from the germline V gene are MNHEY and SVGEGT. The CDR3 bases are TGTGCCAGCAGTCGGGACTTCGCCTGCGAGCAGTACTTC. It codes for CASSRDFACEQYF.

The V call is TRBV7-9, the J call TRBJ1-1; 7 bases are a match to TRBD1. The germline V gene encodes CDR1 SEHNR and CDR2 FQNEAQ (reference sequence). With V trimmed by 1 base and J by 8 bases, 13 bases remained unmatched. There are 16 residues in the CDR3. The CDR3 loop reads CASSLEWVTGWVEAFF. The CDR3, as DNA: TGTGCCAGCAGCTTAGAATGGGTGACAGGGTGGGTAGAAGCTTTCTTT.

The chain is built from TRBV9 and TRBJ1-2; D uncertain. In germline, CDR1 is SGDLS, CDR2 YYNGEE. Trimming cost V 6 bases and J 7 bases, with 10 bases left between them. The CDR3 contains 11 residues. Here the CDR3 reads CASTRVGGYTF. CDR3 coding DNA: TGTGCCAGCACCCGGGTGGGTGGCTACACCTTC.

There are a few counts of this clonotype. The chain is built from TRBV19 and TRBJ1-5, with D perhaps TRBD1 (6 bases). Trimming shortened V by 6 bases and J by 5 bases, and 8 bases separated the two germline ends. There are 12 residues in the CDR3. Germline V gene data show CDR1 as LNHDA and CDR2 as SQIVND (reference sequence). CDR3 in amino acids: CASRAGDQPQHF. DNA for the CDR3: TGTGCCAGTAGGGCAGGGGATCAGCCCCAGCATTTT.

There are many counts of this clonotype. This rearrangement joins TRBV5-1 to TRBJ1-2, with 7 nucleotides matching TRBD1. The CDR3 extends over 14 amino acids. Germline CDR1 and CDR2: SGHRS and YFSETQ. V was clipped by 0 bases and J by 4 bases; unmatched bases: 3. The CDR3 coding sequence is TGCGCCAGCAGCTTGGAGGCAGGGGGCTATGGCTACACCTTC. Protein product: CASSLEAGGYGYTF.

In the case of this clonotype: This may arise from a read error, as a much more abundant clone is one base away. The gene calls are TRBV3-1 and TRBJ2-1; 7 bases are shared with TRBD2. CDR3 size: 15 residues. Germline V CDR1 and CDR2: LGHDT, YNNKEL (reference sequence). V lost 1 base, J lost 6 bases, and 6 bases stayed unmatched. CDR3: CASSQGTGGSNEQFF. The CDR3 DNA sequence: TGTGCCAGCAGCCAAGGGACTGGCGGGAGCAATGAGCAGTTCTTC.

This clonotype was seen at least ten times. This rearrangement joins TRBV2 to TRBJ2-1; possible D gene TRBD2, 6 bases. Germline CDR1 reads SNHLY; CDR2 reads FYNNEI. The CDR3 has 14 residues. Trimming removed 5 bases at V and 5 bases at J, with 13 bases between. In DNA form, the CDR3 reads TGTGCCAGCAGTCCCGGGACTCGACACAATGAGCAGTTCTTC. Translation gives CASSPGTRHNEQFF.

This sequence joins TRBV5-4 and TRBJ2-7; 12 bases are a match to TRBD2. The CDR3 sequence is 15 residues long. J was trimmed by 6 bases and V by 4 bases; bases with no gene match: 8. Germline CDR1 reads SGHNT; CDR2 reads YYREEE (reference sequence). The CDR3 nucleotides are TGTGCCAGCAGCGTTCAGCTAGCGGGAGGGCGCGAGCAGTACTTC. Translating gives CASSVQLAGGREQYF.

This clonotype was found a few times. A much larger clonotype is one base distant, so this may be a read error. The rearrangement uses TRBV13 and TRBJ2-6; D remains ambiguous. Germline V gene sequence: CDR1 PRHDT, CDR2 FYEKMQ (reference sequence). The CDR3 covers 13 residues. CDR3: CARSRAGANVLTF. CDR3 nucleotide sequence: TGTGCCCGCAGCCGTGCTGGGGCCAACGTCCTGACTTTC.

The CDR3 DNA reads TGCGCCAGCAGCGGCTCCGGGACAGGCATCCTTGGGAATAGGGAGACCCAGTACTTC. Translating it yields CASSGSGTGILGNRETQYF. The gene calls are TRBV5-1 and TRBJ2-5; TRBD1 agrees at 8 bases. CDR1 is SGHRS, CDR2 YFSETQ, per germline. This CDR3 is built from 19 residues. Trimming cost V 4 bases and J 5 bases; bases outside gene matches: 22.

There are a few counts of this clonotype. V is TRBV6-2 or TRBV6-3 and J is TRBJ2-2; 16 bases are a match to TRBD2. The CDR3 runs 17 residues. Germline V gene sequence: CDR1 MNHEY, CDR2 SVGEGT. The junction had 5 bases not matched to a gene; V was cut back by 7 bases and J by 3 bases. CDR3 DNA: TGTGCCAGCACCGAGGGACTAGCGGGAGGGTACACCGGGGAGCTGTTTTTT. Translating it yields CASTEGLAGGYTGELFF.

The CDR3 sequence is CASSGGRGHMGLNTEAFF. The CDR3 DNA is TGTGCCAGCAGTGGTGGCAGGGGGCATATGGGATTGAACACTGAAGCTTTCTTT. This chain connects TRBV6-1 to TRBJ1-1, with TRBD1 identical over 8 bases. The V gene's germline CDR1 is MNHNS and CDR2 SASEGT. V gave up 4 bases and J gave up 0 bases; unmatched junction bases: 13. The CDR3 contains 18 residues.

The chain joins TRBV7-9 to TRBJ2-3; D perhaps matches TRBD2 (6 bases). CDR3 length: 14 residues. V was clipped by 5 bases and J by 3 bases, with 12 bases between them. The V gene's germline CDR1 is SEHNR and CDR2 FQNEAQ (reference sequence). The CDR3 coding sequence is TGTGCCAGCAGCCCCGCGGGGCGGACAGATACGCAGTATTTT. Translation gives CASSPAGRTDTQYF.

This clonotype was recorded only once. V is TRBV20-1 and J is TRBJ2-1; 14 bases match TRBD2. V dropped 2 bases and J dropped 8; count of bases not matched to a gene: 8. CDR1 is DFQATT, CDR2 SNEGSKA, per germline (reference sequence). The length of the CDR3 is 16 residues. The CDR3 loop reads CSARPPGTSGSYEQFF. CDR3 DNA: TGCAGTGCTAGACCTCCAGGGACTAGCGGGAGTTATGAGCAGTTCTTC.

The sample holds many counts of this clonotype. V is TRBV28 and J is TRBJ1-2, with 7 nucleotides matching TRBD1. V lost 5 bases and J lost 4; bases outside the gene matches: 7. This CDR3 has 14 amino acids. Germline assignment: CDR1 MDHEN and CDR2 SYDVKM. In DNA, the CDR3 is TGTGCCAGCAGTCCGACAGGGACACCCTATGGCTACACCTTC. Protein product: CASSPTGTPYGYTF.

This clonotype was counted many times. CDR3 DNA: TGCAGTGCAACCAGGGGTAATGAAAAACTGTTTTTT. It translates to CSATRGNEKLFF. The V gene is TRBV20-1, the J gene TRBJ1-4; a weak D match, TRBD1 (6 bases). Trimming left V 6 bases short and J 4 bases short, with 9 bases between. The CDR3 contains 12 residues. CDR1 is DFQATT, CDR2 SNEGSKA, per germline (reference sequence).

CDR3 nucleotides: TGCGCCAGCAGCTTGGTGGTAGGTAGCTCCTACAATGAGCAGTTCTTC. This encodes CASSLVVGSSYNEQFF. The chain combines TRBV5-1 with TRBJ2-1, with D unclear. CDR3 size: 16 residues. The germline V gene has CDR1 SGHRS and CDR2 YFSETQ. V was cut by 0 bases and J by 0 bases, with 10 bases left in between.

V and J are TRBV28 and TRBJ1-4; no clear D. Germline V CDR1 and CDR2: MDHEN, SYDVKM. This CDR3 comprises 13 residues. The ends were cut back, 2 bases at V and 6 bases at J, with 7 bases in the middle. The CDR3 nucleotides read TGTGCCAGCAGTTTAGACGGTGATGAAAAACTGTTTTTT. Its translation is CASSLDGDEKLFF.